These 6 T cell receptor beta chains came from one sample sequenced in a study of neurological immune-mediated disorders. One entry per CDR3 protein, called by TCRdb with MiXCR from the 5' RACE reads. The data hold 45,000 to 65,000 distinct CDR3 sequences, with 7.5% to 9.5% observed a single time. Time point denoted: longitudinal time-point 3. The specimen was PBMCs. The receptors here all came from a woman aged 40 to 49 in good health.

Many counts were recorded for this clonotype. The chain joins TRBV6-5 to TRBJ2-2; unclear D gene. In germline, CDR1 is MNHEY, CDR2 SVGAGI. CDR3 length: 12 amino acids. V was shortened by 6 bases and J by 7 bases, with 9 bases between the two germline ends. The CDR3: CASSSRVGELFF. CDR3 sequence (DNA): TGTGCCAGCAGCTCTCGAGTCGGGGAGCTGTTTTTT.

There are many counts of this clonotype. This chain links TRBV12-3 or TRBV12-4 with TRBJ2-1, with 13 bases aligning to TRBD2. CDR3 length equals 15 residues. The J segment lost 8 bases and the V segment lost 8 bases, leaving 9 bases of the junction unmatched. The CDR3 DNA sequence: TGTGCCAGCGCAAAACTAGCGGGGGGGTTCGATGAGCAGTTCTTC. It yields the protein CASAKLAGGFDEQFF.

This clonotype was detected many times. The rearrangement links TRBV14 to TRBJ2-5; D gene unclear. Germline values: CDR1 SGHDN, CDR2 FVKESK. There are 11 residues in the CDR3. The germline V and J ends were trimmed by 0 bases and 4 bases, with 0 bases remaining between them. CDR3 region: CASSQEETQYF. The CDR3 DNA sequence: TGTGCCAGCAGCCAAGAAGAGACCCAGTACTTC.

The genes are TRBV7-2 and TRBJ2-7, with D possibly TRBD2 on 6 matching bases. Germline CDR1 and CDR2: SGHTA and FQGNSA. Trimming stripped 5 bases from V and 3 bases from J, with 20 bases between. There are 16 residues in the CDR3. The CDR3 loop reads CASSQAGVRRGYEQYF. Here the CDR3 DNA reads TGTGCCAGCAGCCAGGCAGGAGTACGGAGGGGCTACGAGCAGTACTTC.

This clonotype was seen many times. The rearrangement uses TRBV29-1 and TRBJ2-7; D perhaps matches TRBD2 (5 bases). V was trimmed by 6 bases and J by 6 bases, leaving 15 bases between them. This CDR3 contains 12 residues. Germline CDR1 reads SQVTM; CDR2 reads ANQGSEA. CDR3: CSVRPRGIEQYF. DNA for the CDR3: TGCAGCGTCCGCCCCAGAGGGATCGAGCAGTACTTC.

At least ten counts were recorded for this clonotype. The V gene is TRBV25-1, the J gene TRBJ2-3; 9 bases agree with TRBD2. Germline-derived CDR1 and CDR2 are MGHDK and SYGVNS. The V segment lost 4 bases and the J segment 1 base; nucleotides outside the gene matches: 3. This CDR3 contains 15 residues. In DNA form, the CDR3 reads TGTGCCAGCAGTGGGGCTAGCGGGGGCACAGATACGCAGTATTTT. Encoded protein: CASSGASGGTDTQYF.